This T cell receptor beta chain was captured in a study of shared clonotypes between healthy human individuals. The study's findings and limits: For sorted subsets, rarefaction showed incomplete sequencing despite large depth. Richness estimates generally favored naive over memory subsets.

As regards this clone: Its antigen remains unknown.

Measured with immunoSEQ multiplex PCR; TCRdb has only the in-frame clones, and not every one. The sample contains some 1,400,000 clones, about 96% of which appear only once. Trimming removed 0 bases at V and 1 base at J, with 16 bases between. Germline CDR1 is LGHNA and CDR2 is YNFKEQ. This CDR3 is 18 amino acids long. Sequenced sample: naive CD4+ T cells sorted from blood. Subset meaning: CD45RA+ positively selected. This clonotype was obtained from a man between 25 and 39 years old in good health. The V gene is TRBV4-2, the J gene TRBJ1-5; D is uncertain. The DNA for the CDR3 is TGTGCCAGCAGCCAAGAGAAGGGCAAGGCCTCAAGCAATCAGCCCCAGCATTTT. Its protein is CASSQEKGKASSNQPQHF.